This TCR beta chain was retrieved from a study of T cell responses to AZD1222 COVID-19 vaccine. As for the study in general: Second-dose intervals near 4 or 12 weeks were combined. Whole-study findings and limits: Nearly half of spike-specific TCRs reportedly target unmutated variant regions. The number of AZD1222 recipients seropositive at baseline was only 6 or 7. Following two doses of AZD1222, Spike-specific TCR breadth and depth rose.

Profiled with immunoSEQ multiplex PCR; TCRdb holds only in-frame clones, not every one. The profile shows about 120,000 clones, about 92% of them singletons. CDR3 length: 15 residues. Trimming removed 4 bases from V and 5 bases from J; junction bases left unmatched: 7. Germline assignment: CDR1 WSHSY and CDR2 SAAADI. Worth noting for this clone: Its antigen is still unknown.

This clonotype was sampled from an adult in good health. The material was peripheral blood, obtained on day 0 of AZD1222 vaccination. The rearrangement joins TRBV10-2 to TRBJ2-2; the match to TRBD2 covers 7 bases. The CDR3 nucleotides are TGCGCCAGCAGTGGCGGGACTATCCGGACCGGGGAGCTGTTTTTT. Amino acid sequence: CASSGGTIRTGELFF.